This T cell receptor beta chain came from a study of STAT5B mutations in CD4+ large granular lymphocyte leukemia. Clones were sequenced by immunoSEQ multiplex PCR, and TCRdb holds only the in-frame ones, with some missing. Here the sample spans roughly 32,000 clones, around 80% being singletons. V gave up 4 bases and J gave up 4 bases; unmatched junction bases: 8. This CDR3 has 16 residues. Germline values: CDR1 SGHVS, CDR2 FQNEAQ. V gene TRBV7-8 combines with J gene TRBJ2-7, with TRBD2 identical over 12 bases. Material for sequencing was CD4+ T cells from blood buffy coats. The receptor was isolated from a human donor in good health. DNA of the CDR3: TGTGCCAGCAGCTCCTCGACTAGCGGGAGTCCATACGAGCAGTACTTC. Amino acid sequence: CASSSSTSGSPYEQYF.